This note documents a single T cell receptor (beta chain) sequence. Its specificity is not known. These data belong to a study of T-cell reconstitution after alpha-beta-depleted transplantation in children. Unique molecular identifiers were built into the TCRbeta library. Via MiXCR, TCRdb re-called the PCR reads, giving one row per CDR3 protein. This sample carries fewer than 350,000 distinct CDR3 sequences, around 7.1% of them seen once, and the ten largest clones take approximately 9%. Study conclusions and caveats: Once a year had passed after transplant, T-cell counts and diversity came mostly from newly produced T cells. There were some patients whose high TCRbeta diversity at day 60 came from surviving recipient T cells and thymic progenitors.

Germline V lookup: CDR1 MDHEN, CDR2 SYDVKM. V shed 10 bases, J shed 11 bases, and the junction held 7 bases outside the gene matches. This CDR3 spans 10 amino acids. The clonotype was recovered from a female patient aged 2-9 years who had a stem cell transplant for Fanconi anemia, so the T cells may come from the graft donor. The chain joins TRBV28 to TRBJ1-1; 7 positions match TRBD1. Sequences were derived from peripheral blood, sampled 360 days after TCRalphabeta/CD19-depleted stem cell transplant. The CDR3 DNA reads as TGTGCCACAGGGGGGGCTTCGGCTTTCTTT. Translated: CATGGASAFF. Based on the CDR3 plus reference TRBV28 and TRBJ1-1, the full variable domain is DVKVTQSSRYLVKRTGEKVFLECVQDMDHENMFWYRQDPGLGLRLIYFSYDVKMKEKGDIPEGYSVSREKKERFSLILESASTNQTSMYLCATGGASAFFGQGTRLTVV.